These 13 T cell receptor beta chains share one sample of origin, sequenced in a study of Ad26.COV2.S vaccination and SARS-CoV-2 variants. Here immunoSEQ multiplex PCR was the method, and the copy in TCRdb shows in-frame clones only, minus some. The sample lists fewer than 400,000 clones, more than 70% occurring once. Treatment given: about 20 received Ad26.COV2.S at low or high dose, single or two shots; roughly five received placebo; per-sample allocation not given. All samples were drawn on day 63, counting from the first vaccine or placebo injection. The sample consisted of peripheral blood, taken in a trial of Ad26.COV2.S vaccine versus placebo. The receptors shown here come from a person aged 18-65 years who received the Ad26.COV2.S COVID-19 vaccine or a placebo.

This clone was seen only a few times. The CDR3 here is CASSRKLNTGELFF. DNA of the CDR3: TGTGCCAGCAGTCGCAAACTAAACACCGGGGAGCTGTTTTTT. V and J are TRBV7-9 and TRBJ2-2; D not certain. The CDR3 is 14 amino acids. V was clipped by 6 bases and J by 2 bases, with 10 bases between them. Germline lookup yields CDR1 SEHNR and CDR2 FQNEAQ (reference sequence).

The chain links TRBV4-3 to TRBJ1-4; no clear D. Germline CDR1 and CDR2: LGHNA and YSLEER. This CDR3 contains 17 residues. V lost 0 bases and J lost 3, with 14 bases in between. The CDR3 bases are TGCGCCAGCAGCCAAGATCCCGCTCAGGTTCCTAATGAAAAACTGTTTTTT. It is translated as CASSQDPAQVPNEKLFF.

This chain uses TRBV6-4 with TRBJ1-2, with unresolved D. This CDR3 contains 14 residues. The germline V gene encodes CDR1 MRHNA and CDR2 SNTAGT. V was pared by 3 bases and J by 4 bases, with 12 bases between. The CDR3 reads CASSEFPRTYGYTF. The CDR3 region has the DNA TGTGCCAGCAGTGAATTTCCGAGGACCTATGGCTACACCTTC.

As DNA, the CDR3 is TGTGCCAGCAGTTACGGGGTGAGGAATGAGCAGTTCTTC. This codes for CASSYGVRNEQFF. The chain has TRBV6-5 and TRBJ2-1; D is unclear. V was cut by 2 bases and J by 7 bases, with 9 bases left in between. CDR3 size: 13 residues. Germline-derived CDR1 and CDR2 are MNHEY and SVGAGI.

The rearrangement uses TRBV2 and TRBJ1-4, with 11 bases matching TRBD1. The V and J ends lost 4 bases and 6 bases, in that order; junction bases with no gene match: 16. CDR3 size: 19 residues. Germline V gives CDR1 SNHLY, CDR2 FYNNEI. This CDR3 reads CASSAIMGTGGMVDEKLFF. The CDR3 coding sequence is TGTGCCAGCAGTGCAATAATGGGGACAGGGGGAATGGTTGATGAAAAACTGTTTTTT.

The chain joins TRBV30 to TRBJ1-3; unclear D gene. Between the trimmed V and J ends, which lost 7 bases and 4 bases, there was a span of 20 bases. The CDR3 is 15 amino acids. Germline lookup yields CDR1 GTSNPN and CDR2 SVGIG (reference sequence). The CDR3 nucleotides read TGTGCCTCAACCAAGGTCCGTAGAAGAGGAAACACCATATATTTT. Translation gives CASTKVRRRGNTIYF. The variable domain in full, with the rest retrieved from reference TRBV30 and TRBJ1-3, is SQTIHQWPATLVQPVGSPLSLECTVEGTSNPNLYWYRQAAGRGLQLLFYSVGIGQISSEVPQNLSASRPQDRQFILSSKKLLLSDSGFYLCASTKVRRRGNTIYFGEGSWLTVV.

This chain uses TRBV30 with TRBJ2-7, with TRBD1 identical over 8 bases. Germline V gene sequence: CDR1 GTSNPN, CDR2 SVGIG (reference sequence). V lost 2 bases, J lost 3 bases, and 9 bases stayed unmatched. The CDR3 runs to 15 residues. The CDR3 sequence is CAWSRFGQGDYEQYF. Written as DNA, the CDR3 is TGTGCCTGGAGTAGGTTCGGACAGGGAGACTACGAGCAGTACTTC.

The CDR3 DNA reads TGTGCCAGCAGCCCTTCAAAAGGGAGCAGGGAAGTCGGGGAGCTGTTTTTT. Amino acid sequence: CASSPSKGSREVGELFF. The gene calls are TRBV6-2 or TRBV6-3 and TRBJ2-2; D might be TRBD1 or TRBD2, each matching 5 bases. V shed 6 bases and J shed 7 bases, with 24 bases lying between them. Germline V CDR1 and CDR2: MNHEY, SVGEGT. This CDR3 comprises 17 residues.

This chain connects TRBV19 to TRBJ1-5; possibly TRBD1 for D (6 bases). Trimming cost V 6 bases and J 3 bases, with 18 bases left between them. The germline gives CDR1 LNHDA, CDR2 SQIVND (reference sequence). The CDR3 has 16 amino acids. This chain's CDR3 is CASRVGGGWNNQPQHF. DNA for the CDR3: TGTGCCAGTAGGGTAGGGGGGGGCTGGAACAATCAGCCCCAGCATTTT.

The rearrangement links TRBV30 to TRBJ1-4; D may be TRBD1 (6 bases). V was pared by 5 bases and J by 3 bases, with 10 bases between. The CDR3 runs to 13 residues. Germline V gene data show CDR1 as GTSNPN and CDR2 as SVGIG (reference sequence). CDR3 DNA sequence: TGTGCCTGGGCGACAGGCCCTAATGAAAAACTGTTTTTT. This gives the protein CAWATGPNEKLFF.

This clone was seen once. The genes are TRBV7-3 and TRBJ1-2, with no clear D. The CDR3 totals 15 residues. From germline, CDR1 is SGHTA and CDR2 FQGTGA. V was pared by 0 bases and J by 8 bases, with 16 bases between. The CDR3 is CASSLTGGGPWGYTF. In DNA, the CDR3 is TGTGCCAGCAGCTTAACAGGTGGTGGGCCCTGGGGCTACACCTTC.

The rearrangement joins TRBV6-5 to TRBJ1-4; maybe TRBD1 (5 bases). The germline V gene has CDR1 MNHEY and CDR2 SVGAGI. With 0 bases removed from V and 8 bases from J, the gap between germline ends came to 10 bases. The CDR3 runs to 14 residues. The CDR3 is CASSYSKGREKLFF. The CDR3 DNA is TGTGCCAGCAGTTACTCAAAGGGGCGGGAAAAACTGTTTTTT.

V usage is TRBV5-1 and J usage is TRBJ1-6, with a tentative D call TRBD1 (5 bases). The CDR3 loop spans 16 amino acids. In germline, CDR1 is SGHRS, CDR2 YFSETQ. The V end lost 0 bases, the J end lost 7 bases, and 14 bases lay between the germline ends. CDR3 in amino acids: CASSLEGRGLNSPLHF. As DNA, the CDR3 is TGCGCCAGCAGCTTGGAAGGGCGGGGGTTGAATTCACCCCTCCACTTT.